This TCR beta chain was captured in a study of PD-1 blockade in classical Hodgkin lymphoma. Study-level points and caveats: CD8+ TCR diversity did not rise significantly by C4D1, unlike CD4+. Baseline TCR diversity was reportedly lower in newly diagnosed patients than healthy donors.

Time point indicated: cycle 4 day 1 (C4D1), after 6 weeks of nivolumab. Every patient was affected by relapse after autologous stem cell transplantation, while exposure to brentuximab vedotin was not uniform. The method was immunoSEQ multiplex PCR; TCRdb's version includes in-frame clones alone and lacks a portion of them. The sample contains just under 20,000 clones, more than 65% of which appear only once. The V gene end was trimmed by 1 base and the J gene end by 6 bases; junction bases not matched to a gene: 5. Per germline, CDR1 MGHRA and CDR2 YSYEKL. This CDR3 is 15 amino acids long. With regard to this clone: Antigen: not known.

Sequencing was performed on peripheral blood mononuclear cells (PBMCs), taken before the fourth cycle of nivolumab. The TCR originated in a human donor with classical Hodgkin lymphoma. The chain couples TRBV4-1 to TRBJ1-5; 8 positions agree with TRBD1. CDR3 amino acids: CASSQADRDRQPQHF. As DNA, the CDR3 is TGCGCCAGCAGCCAAGCGGACAGGGATCGTCAGCCCCAGCATTTT.